A single sample gave rise to the 18 T cell receptor beta chains below, sequenced in a study of Ad26.COV2.S vaccination and SARS-CoV-2 variants. Noted treatment: 15 to 20 received Ad26.COV2.S at low or high dose, single or two shots; roughly five received placebo; per-sample allocation not given. Day 63 following the first vaccine or placebo injection was when the samples were taken. Assay used: immunoSEQ multiplex PCR; TCRdb lists only in-frame clones, some missing. The sample lists a few hundred thousand clones, about four fifths occurring once. Sequences were derived from peripheral blood, sampled in a trial of Ad26.COV2.S vaccine versus placebo. The receptor source for this set is a person between 18 and 65 years old who received the Ad26.COV2.S COVID-19 vaccine or a placebo.

The chain combines TRBV7-3 with TRBJ2-3; TRBD2 aligns across 9 bases. The CDR3 is 16 amino acids. Unmatched junction bases numbered 10, after V lost 5 bases and J lost 4 bases. Germline V CDR1 and CDR2: SGHTA, FQGTGA. CDR3 in amino acids: CASSPSLGLAADTQYF. CDR3 in DNA: TGTGCCAGCAGCCCGAGCTTGGGACTAGCAGCAGATACGCAGTATTTT.

The chain joins TRBV3-1 (or the pseudogene TRBV3-2) to TRBJ2-5; possibly TRBD2 for D (5 bases). Looked up from germline, CDR1 is LGHDT and CDR2 is YNNKEL (reference sequence). V shed 3 bases and J shed 2 bases, with 10 bases lying between them. CDR3 size: 14 residues. The CDR3 sequence is CASSHPSRQETQYF. The CDR3 DNA is TGTGCCAGCAGCCATCCTAGCCGGCAAGAGACCCAGTACTTC.

Notes on this clone: The junction does not match germline at one end; this may be a read error. The V gene is TRBV7-3, the J gene TRBJ1-2, with D tentatively TRBD1 (5 bases). Germline V CDR1 and CDR2: SGHTA, FQGTGA. There are 11 residues in the CDR3. CDR3: CASSLGGDLNF. The CDR3 DNA follows: TGTGCCAGCAGCTTGGGGGGAGACCTAAACTTC.

This clone was counted only a few times. The chain couples TRBV5-5 to TRBJ1-5; D not resolved. V lost 4 bases and J 2 bases, leaving 10 bases between the germline ends. Germline V gene data show CDR1 as SGHKS and CDR2 as YYEKEE (reference sequence). The CDR3 loop spans 14 amino acids. CDR3 region: CASSPYGGNQPQHF. The CDR3 coding sequence is TGTGCCAGCAGCCCTTACGGGGGCAATCAGCCCCAGCATTTT.

The CDR3 DNA is TGTGCCTGGGAGACTAGCGGGAGCTACGAGCAGTACTTC. Its translation: CAWETSGSYEQYF. The chain joins TRBV30 to TRBJ2-7; 12 bases line up with TRBD2. CDR1 is GTSNPN and CDR2 is SVGIG in the germline V gene (reference sequence). V dropped 5 bases and J dropped 3; count of bases not matched to a gene: 2. The CDR3 contains 13 residues.

This clone was recorded only once. The chain couples TRBV6-6 to TRBJ1-2, with 9 nucleotides matching TRBD1. The trim removed 4 bases at V and 3 bases at J, leaving 6 bases unmatched. The CDR3 consists of 15 residues. In germline, CDR1 is MNHNY, CDR2 SVGAGI (reference sequence). In DNA, the CDR3 is TGTGCCAGCAGTTCGTACAGGGGGCAGGACTATGGCTACACCTTC. Translated: CASSSYRGQDYGYTF.

CDR3 coding DNA: TGTGCCGGACCAGAGTCCTCTGGGGCCAACGTCCTGACTTTC. Translating gives CAGPESSGANVLTF. The chain uses TRBV7-9 and TRBJ2-6; D unresolved. Trimming stripped 11 bases from V and 0 bases from J, with 11 bases between. This CDR3 has 14 amino acids. The germline gives CDR1 SEHNR, CDR2 FQNEAQ (reference sequence).

V gene TRBV5-1 combines with J gene TRBJ1-1; D remains ambiguous. V lost 0 bases, J lost 1 base, and 10 bases lay in between. The CDR3 consists of 15 residues. Germline CDR1 reads SGHRS; CDR2 reads YFSETQ. The DNA for the CDR3 is TGCGCCAGCAGCTTGGCGGTGTACGCGAACACTGAAGCTTTCTTT. As protein: CASSLAVYANTEAFF.

Notes on this clone: The same CDR3 can be traced to other DNA sequences in this sample. The chain carries TRBV11-2 and TRBJ2-1; 11 bases align to TRBD2. Germline V CDR1 and CDR2: SGHAT, FQNNGV. V shed 4 bases and J 0 bases; nucleotides not matched to a gene: 2. The CDR3 totals 16 residues. The CDR3: CASSSLAGGSYNEQFF. The DNA for the CDR3 is TGTGCCAGCAGCTCCCTAGCGGGGGGCTCCTACAATGAGCAGTTCTTC.

The J gene is TRBJ1-4, the V gene TRBV30, with 7 bases identical to TRBD1. The CDR3 has 17 residues. Germline loops: CDR1 GTSNPN, CDR2 SVGIG (reference sequence). The ends lost 0 bases at V and 7 bases at J; junction bases unmatched: 14. For the CDR3, the DNA is TGTGCCTGGAGTGTACAGGGGAATACAGTAGAGGCTGAAAAACTGTTTTTT. Protein sequence: CAWSVQGNTVEAEKLFF.

As concerns this clone: Different DNA sequences within this sample yield the same CDR3. The rearrangement links TRBV6-5 to TRBJ1-5; D not resolved. V shed 0 bases and J shed 4 bases, with 7 bases lying between them. CDR1 is MNHEY and CDR2 is SVGAGI in the germline V gene. The CDR3 contains 14 residues. The CDR3 DNA is TGTGCCAGCAGTTACTCTGGCGGGAATCAGCCCCAGCATTTT. Protein: CASSYSGGNQPQHF.

The rearrangement uses TRBV5-1 and TRBJ2-1; TRBD2 matches 8 bases. The CDR3 extends over 16 amino acids. The ends lost 4 bases at V and 1 base at J; junction bases unmatched: 7. Per the germline V gene, CDR1 is SGHRS and CDR2 is YFSETQ. CDR3 DNA sequence: TGCGCCAGCAGCGCTTTACTAGCGGTATCCTACAATGAGCAGTTCTTC. Residues: CASSALLAVSYNEQFF.

V is TRBV19 and J is TRBJ2-2; 8 nucleotides align to TRBD1. The junction had 12 bases not matched to a gene; V was cut back by 8 bases and J by 7 bases. CDR1 and CDR2 from the germline V gene are LNHDA and SQIVND (reference sequence). The CDR3 runs to 15 residues. In DNA, the CDR3 is TGTGCCAGTCGGTGGCAGGGGGCGCGGGGCGGGGAGCTGTTTTTT. Protein sequence: CASRWQGARGGELFF.

The chain employs TRBV5-4 and TRBJ1-6; D unresolved. The CDR3 length is 14 residues. The germline V gene has CDR1 SGHNT and CDR2 YYREEE (reference sequence). With 2 bases removed from V and 7 bases from J, the gap between germline ends came to 10 bases. CDR3 protein: CASSFYQPNSPLHF. The CDR3 DNA is TGTGCCAGCAGCTTCTACCAGCCAAATTCACCCCTCCACTTT.

This rearrangement joins TRBV11-3 to TRBJ1-5; unclear D gene. The CDR3 sequence is 16 residues long. Germline V gene lookup returns CDR1 SGHNT and CDR2 YENEEA. V shed 2 bases and J shed 7 bases, with 18 bases lying between them. The DNA of the CDR3 is TGTGCCAGCAGCTTATCCACACCGGGCAGACGGCAGCCCCAGCATTTT. Its protein product is CASSLSTPGRRQPQHF.

V usage is TRBV5-4 and J usage is TRBJ2-2; D unclear. This CDR3 comprises 13 residues. V was cut by 4 bases and J by 2 bases, with 6 bases left in between. Germline V CDR1 and CDR2: SGHNT, YYREEE (reference sequence). CDR3 coding DNA: TGTGCCAGCAGCCCCGTAAACACCGGGGAGCTGTTTTTT. This translates into CASSPVNTGELFF.

The gene calls are TRBV6-5 and TRBJ1-2; perhaps TRBD1 as D (5 bases). The CDR3 runs to 15 residues. Germline assignment: CDR1 MNHEY and CDR2 SVGAGI. Trimming pared 6 bases from V and 0 bases from J, leaving 14 bases between. The CDR3 nucleotides read TGTGCCAGCAGCCAAACAGGTTGGGCTAACTATGGCTACACCTTC. Translated: CASSQTGWANYGYTF.

A few counts support this clone. V and J are TRBV5-6 and TRBJ1-1; tentatively, D is TRBD1 (5 bases). Per the germline V gene, CDR1 is SGHDT and CDR2 is YYEEEE. The CDR3 length is 16 residues. The germline V and J ends were trimmed by 3 bases and 6 bases, with 21 bases remaining between them. CDR3 amino acids: CASSSRPGRTKPEAFF. CDR3 nucleotide sequence: TGTGCCAGCAGCTCCCGTCCGGGACGGACTAAACCTGAAGCTTTCTTT. The whole variable domain, filled in from reference TRBV5-6 and TRBJ1-1, reads DAGVTQSPTHLIKTRGQQVTLRCSPKSGHDTVSWYQQALGQGPQFIFQYYEEEERQRGNFPDRFSGHQFPNYSSELNVNALLLGDSALYLCASSSRPGRTKPEAFFGQGTRLTVV.